This T cell receptor beta chain was captured in a study of long-term antiretroviral therapy in people with HIV (dated by TCRdb to between 2021 and 2023). Notes on the research overall: Collection of the earliest samples took place about a decade ahead of the 2015 WHO recommendation for immediate ART, at a time when ART was typically delayed until CD4 counts fell. A total of about 180 cryopreserved PBMC samples were contributed to the cohort by 30 adults with confirmed HIV infection, with samples collected serially over a mean of around 6 years (range 1-12). Whether ART initiation and durable HIV suppression were associated with changes in peripheral blood TRB repertoire composition and diversity was tested in a retrospective serial study. About two fifths of the roughly 30 participants with HIV were female. No cross-contamination during QIAcube processing was seen in test extractions of a monoclonal T-cell line run alongside roughly 35 polyclonal samples. Results and caveats for the whole study, not just this receptor: Samples dated from the mid-2000s to the late 2010s, and the ART regimens used may be less effective than current ones. Inferences about post-ART repertoire changes are limited because no data were available on ART adherence, viral resistance or therapy changes. CDR3 length ranges in HIV repertoires were narrower than in controls, and network structure suggested an antigen-experienced repertoire with only a slight naive shift after ART. Starting ART was linked to a significant rise in TRB diversity, yet even after long-term ART the diversity remained significantly lower than in transplant donor controls. Since PBMC availability was limited, sequencing covered only the TCR beta chain, with no alpha chain pairing. Because pre-ART samples had limited cell numbers, profiling was done on unsorted PBMC rather than on sorted CD4+ and CD8+ T cells. At every time point, the repertoire was dominated by expanded TRB clones first identified before ART initiation, although this dominance fluctuated and, in many PLHIV, declined after ART.

In the case of this clone: Its antigen is currently not known. The record has no base qualities; no much larger clone is one base away.

Trimming removed 5 bases from V and 4 bases from J; the gene matches leave 5 bases unexplained. From its cysteine to its phenylalanine, the CDR3 spans 14 amino acids. Of all the DNA, just the CDR3 is kept, 42 bases in frame from base 1. Looking up the germline V gene yields CDR1 KGHSH and CDR2 LQKENI. The immunoSEQ hsTCRB v3.0 assay was used at survey level resolution to sequence the TRB variable region. A depth of roughly 40,000-55,000 T-cell genomes per sample was targeted for TRB sequencing. An Illumina MiSeq with a v3 150-cycle kit was used to sequence the pooled TRB libraries. On the study's bioinformatics: Repertoire analysis was performed in R inside a reproducible Nextflow workflow that covered QC, data transformation and analysis. LymphoSeq2, an R package for AIRR-Seq data exploration, was used to implement custom analyses. A handful of samples that produced fewer than 5000 total TRB sequences were removed, so 200 or so HIV repertoires were analyzed. Among the roughly 190 retained HIV repertoires, 55 to 60 were collected before ART initiation and 129 after ART initiation. Repertoires were downsampled to 5000 TRB nucleotide sequences, with summary statistics averaged over 100 downsampling iterations. Only TRB sequences with CDR3 regions of at least seven amino acids were retained for analysis. A Shannon entropy-derived clonality score and the Gini coefficient were used to measure diversity. Repertoire networks linked the top 5000 CDR3 amino acid sequences whenever two sequences differed by an edit distance of one. Antigen specificity groups and MHC restriction were predicted for TRB CDR3 amino acid sequences with GLIPH2. Known CMV, EBV, HIV or tissue antigen associations were flagged by matching CDR3 amino acid sequences against VDJdb and McPAS-TCR. Pre-ART, post-ART and control groups were compared with Wilcoxon signed-rank tests and Holm-Bonferroni correction. Sourced from immuneACCESS, this table was stored by TCRdb with only in-frame sequences that have V and J called. A share of the clones is absent; for the studies checked, an unresolved V gene accounts for under half, and the remainder has no known explanation. V, J and clone size were drawn from that table, and D and trimming were deduced from the DNA. This sample has 32,000 or so clones in its table, and about 80% of those were observed once. Clones ranked in the top ten supply 7% to 7.5% of the sample.

Participants were included only if at least one PBMC sample before ART initiation and at least two post-ART samples were available. Treatment was received in the United States of America by all participants with HIV. Before DNA extraction, cryopreserved samples containing about 0.95-10 million PBMC were thawed and washed. At the time of the earliest PBMC sample, participants with HIV were aged between 23 and 54 years. PBMC samples were contributed by each participant from 1-4 timepoints before ART initiation and 2-8 timepoints after ART initiation, with a median of 7 samples. For every participant, serial HIV viral load, CD4+ T-cell count, ART history and demographic data were obtained. Genomic DNA was extracted from unsorted PBMC with a Qiagen kit on a QIAcube, processed in batches of 12 samples.

This material consisted of unsorted PBMCs, taken 2 years after starting antiretroviral therapy. This receptor was obtained from a woman aged 45-65 years with HIV. The rearranged segments are TRBV18 and TRBJ1-5; 7 bases in the junction line up with TRBD1. The sequence in DNA is TGTGCCAGCTCAGACAGGGTTGGAAATCAGCCCCAGCATTTT. This sequence encodes CASSDRVGNQPQHF.